The clone carrying this T cell receptor (beta chain) has only a few counts. Deletions cut 8 bases from V and 6 bases from J, with 23 bases between. The CDR3 spans 15 residues. Germline values: CDR1 GTSNPN, CDR2 SVGIG (reference sequence). This specimen comes from a study of beta chain features in type 1 diabetes. Every isolated RNA sample was fully reverse transcribed, so sequencing captured expressed TCRB transcripts. Profiling relied on immunoSEQ multiplex PCR, and the TCRdb table lists in-frame clones only, not all of them. Seen here are under 250,000 clones, roughly a tenth observed once, and the top ten hold 1% to 1.5%.

The source is a man aged 18 to 29 in good health. The V call is TRBV30, the J call TRBJ2-4; TRBD1 might be the D (5 bases). Sequencing was performed on central memory CD4+ T cells from blood. CDR3 in DNA: TGTGCCAGGACAACTTCGCATCCAACGGGAAACATTCAGTACTTC. This gives the protein CARTTSHPTGNIQYF. The full variable domain, rest sourced from reference TRBV30 and TRBJ2-4, is SQTIHQWPATLVQPVGSPLSLECTVEGTSNPNLYWYRQAAGRGLQLLFYSVGIGQISSEVPQNLSASRPQDRQFILSSKKLLLSDSGFYLCARTTSHPTGNIQYFGAGTRLSVL.